The clone carrying this TCR beta chain has only a few counts. These data come from a study of blood T cell repertoires in COVID-19. Overall study context: Acute and convalescent COVID-19 specimens originated in the United States, Italy and Spain. The cDNA or gDNA used as material had been derived from T cells, B-cell-depleted T cells, or PBMCs.

Sequencing was performed with immunoSEQ multiplex PCR; in TCRdb, only in-frame clones are kept and a portion is missing. The table includes roughly 100,000 clones, about 85% detected once. V was pared by 3 bases and J by 1 base, with 11 bases between. The CDR3 is 15 amino acids. The germline gives CDR1 SGHRS, CDR2 YFSETQ. While infection was still active, Seattle patients were enrolled and then followed longitudinally. The sequence was collected from a woman in her fifties or sixties with COVID-19, enrolled during active disease. Sequences were obtained from peripheral blood. The chain employs TRBV5-1 and TRBJ1-5; the D is unclear. As DNA, the CDR3 is TGCGCCAGCAGCTATGGAGGTAGCAGCAATCAGCCCCAGCATTTT. Translated, it gives CASSYGGSSNQPQHF.